The 29 T cell receptor beta chains listed next were all sequenced from one sample in a study of shared clonotypes between healthy human individuals. TCRdb's copy holds only in-frame clones and misses some; the assay was immunoSEQ multiplex PCR. The sample holds fewer than 850,000 clones, about 90% seen once. Sequenced: memory CD8+ T cells from PBMCs. Specified subset: CD45RO+ cells pooled with CCR7-negative TemRA cells. These receptors came from a man aged 18 to 29 in good health. Some clones in this sample may be carry-over from other donors' samples.

The genes are TRBV28 and TRBJ1-1; D is undetermined. Germline V lookup: CDR1 MDHEN, CDR2 SYDVKM. There are 16 residues in the CDR3. Between the trimmed V and J ends, which lost 5 bases and 1 base, there was a span of 17 bases. The CDR3 spells CASSPPLLQKNTEAFF. CDR3 bases: TGTGCCAGCAGTCCACCACTCTTACAGAAGAACACTGAAGCTTTCTTT.

The chain is built from TRBV28 and TRBJ2-7, with a possible D match to TRBD1 (6 bases). There are 13 residues in the CDR3. The V and J ends lost 3 bases and 1 base respectively, with 7 bases between them. Germline lookup yields CDR1 MDHEN and CDR2 SYDVKM. This CDR3 is CASSFGQSYEQYF. The DNA for the CDR3 is TGTGCCAGCAGTTTTGGACAGTCCTACGAGCAGTACTTC.

This chain connects TRBV27 to TRBJ1-1; D not resolved. The V gene lost 0 bases and the J gene lost 4 bases, with 9 bases spanning the gap. The CDR3 consists of 14 residues. Looked up from germline, CDR1 is MNHEY and CDR2 is SMNVEV (reference sequence). The CDR3, as DNA: TGTGCCAGCAGTTTATCCGGGGAAGGCACTGAAGCTTTCTTT. This translates into CASSLSGEGTEAFF.

The rearrangement uses TRBV7-3 and TRBJ2-7; 11 positions agree with TRBD2. With V trimmed by 2 bases and J by 0 bases, 6 bases remained unmatched. CDR1 is SGHTA and CDR2 is FQGTGA in the germline V gene. The CDR3 totals 17 residues. CDR3 DNA: TGTGCCAGCAGCTTAGGGGCGGGGACTAGCGGCTCCTACGAGCAGTACTTC. It codes for CASSLGAGTSGSYEQYF.

The chain recombines TRBV6-1 with TRBJ2-1; D is ambiguous. V lost 4 bases and J 0 bases, leaving 10 bases between the germline ends. Germline CDR1 is MNHNS and CDR2 is SASEGT. This CDR3 region has 15 residues. CDR3 sequence reads: CASSGILSSYNEQFF. The CDR3 DNA sequence: TGTGCCAGCAGTGGGATCCTAAGCTCCTACAATGAGCAGTTCTTC.

The rearrangement links TRBV10-3 to TRBJ2-7; the match to TRBD2 covers 7 bases. The CDR3 runs to 15 residues. Germline loops: CDR1 ENHRY, CDR2 SYGVKD. Trimming at V came to 1 base and at J to 0 bases, leaving 3 bases not matched to a gene. CDR3 residues: CAISEWGGSSYEQYF. In DNA form, the CDR3 reads TGTGCCATCAGTGAGTGGGGCGGGAGCTCCTACGAGCAGTACTTC.

The rearrangement uses TRBV29-1 and TRBJ2-7, with no clear D. V lost 5 bases and J 3 bases, leaving 11 bases between the germline ends. The germline V gene has CDR1 SQVTM and CDR2 ANQGSEA. The CDR3 consists of 12 residues. The DNA for the CDR3 is TGCAGCGTTCGGCTTGGGAACTACGAGCAGTACTTC. Its translation is CSVRLGNYEQYF.

This clone was seen only once. DNA for the CDR3: TGCGCCAGCAGCCAAGTCTGGTTTGGTAGCGGGGAGGATGAAAAACTGTTTTTT. Its translation is CASSQVWFGSGEDEKLFF. This chain uses TRBV4-3 with TRBJ1-4; D remains ambiguous. V dropped 1 base and J dropped 6 bases, with 21 bases sitting between them. Looked up from germline, CDR1 is LGHNA and CDR2 is YSLEER. The CDR3 covers 18 residues.

CDR3 in DNA: TGTGCCAGTAGTACCACCGGGCCCCACCTTGGCACAGATACGCAGTATTTT. Residues: CASSTTGPHLGTDTQYF. The V call is TRBV19, the J call TRBJ2-3; no definite D call. This CDR3 spans 17 amino acids. V shed 4 bases and J shed 1 base, with 18 bases lying between them. Germline loops: CDR1 LNHDA, CDR2 SQIVND (reference sequence).

This clone was seen once. This chain joins TRBV5-1 and TRBJ2-6; D remains ambiguous. This CDR3 region has 16 residues. Between the trimmed V and J ends, which lost 1 base and 4 bases, there was a span of 12 bases. Germline-derived CDR1 and CDR2 are SGHRS and YFSETQ. The CDR3 here is CASSLSVVNGANVLTF. The CDR3 nucleotides are TGCGCCAGCAGCTTGTCGGTGGTCAACGGGGCCAACGTCCTGACTTTC. The full variable domain, in which reference TRBV5-1 and TRBJ2-6 provide the parts outside the CDR3, is KAGVTQTPRYLIKTRGQQVTLSCSPISGHRSVSWYQQTPGQGLQFLFEYFSETQRNKGNFPGRFSGRQFSNSRSEMNVSTLELGDSALYLCASSLSVVNGANVLTFGAGSRLTVL.

This clone was seen many times. The V gene is TRBV6-4, the J gene TRBJ2-1, with 7 bases that match TRBD2. Germline-derived CDR1 and CDR2 are MRHNA and SNTAGT. Germline trimming cut 0 bases from V and 1 base from J; bases unmatched to any gene: 3. The CDR3 has 16 residues. CDR3 coding DNA: TGTGCCAGCAGTGACTCCACTAGCGTATCCTACAATGAGCAGTTCTTC. This encodes CASSDSTSVSYNEQFF.

The chain couples TRBV7-2 to TRBJ2-3; no clear D gene. This CDR3 has 14 amino acids. Between the trimmed V and J ends, which lost 5 bases and 5 bases, there was a span of 14 bases. Germline assignment: CDR1 SGHTA and CDR2 FQGNSA. As DNA, the CDR3 is TGTGCCAGCAGCAGCCCCGGAGTTGTAGATACGCAGTATTTT. It encodes CASSSPGVVDTQYF. Full variable domain (outside the CDR3, taken from reference TRBV7-2 and TRBJ2-3): GAGVSQSPSNKVTEKGKDVELRCDPISGHTALYWYRQSLGQGLEFLIYFQGNSAPDKSGLPSDRFSAERTGGSVSTLTIQRTQQEDSAVYLCASSSPGVVDTQYFGPGTRLTVL.

This clone was recorded once. The V call is TRBV7-8, the J call TRBJ1-5; no definite D call. The CDR3 loop spans 16 amino acids. Germline V gene sequence: CDR1 SGHVS, CDR2 FQNEAQ. V lost 1 base and J lost 2, with 12 bases in between. The CDR3 DNA is TGTGCCAGCAGCTTAGTTGTAGGGTTTGGCAATCAGCCCCAGCATTTT. As protein: CASSLVVGFGNQPQHF.

The CDR3 sequence is CASSVDGSAYEQYF. The CDR3, as DNA: TGTGCCAGCAGCGTAGACGGTTCAGCCTACGAGCAGTACTTC. The genes are TRBV9 and TRBJ2-7, with D uncertain. V lost 0 bases, J lost 2 bases, and 9 bases lay in between. In germline, CDR1 is SGDLS, CDR2 YYNGEE. The CDR3 totals 14 residues.

The V gene is TRBV19, the J gene TRBJ1-3; D not certain. With 2 bases removed from V and 4 bases from J, the gap between germline ends came to 12 bases. This CDR3 is 15 amino acids long. CDR1 LNHDA and CDR2 SQIVND come from the germline V gene (reference sequence). The CDR3: CASSIWEGAGNTIYF. CDR3 DNA sequence: TGTGCCAGTAGTATATGGGAGGGCGCCGGAAACACCATATATTTT.

V and J are TRBV7-9 and TRBJ1-3; a weak D match, TRBD1 (5 bases). Germline V gene sequence: CDR1 SEHNR, CDR2 FQNEAQ (reference sequence). The CDR3 is made up of 16 amino acids. Deletions cut 6 bases from V and 0 bases from J, with 15 bases between. In DNA, the CDR3 is TGTGCCAGCAGTTCTACTGACAGTAGCTCTGGAAACACCATATATTTT. Protein product: CASSSTDSSSGNTIYF.

The table lists this clone with a count of one. The chain recombines TRBV7-8 with TRBJ2-1; the match to TRBD1 covers 10 bases. Germline CDR1 reads SGHVS; CDR2 reads FQNEAQ. V gave up 1 base and J gave up 1 base; unmatched junction bases: 1. There are 16 residues in the CDR3. In DNA form, the CDR3 reads TGTGCCAGCAGCTTAGGGGACAGGGGATCCTACAATGAGCAGTTCTTC. Its translation: CASSLGDRGSYNEQFF.

V usage is TRBV5-4 and J usage is TRBJ1-1; 7 nucleotides match TRBD1. Germline CDR1 is SGHNT and CDR2 is YYREEE (reference sequence). The CDR3 is 14 amino acids. The ends lost 5 bases at V and 2 bases at J; junction bases unmatched: 6. The CDR3: CASRGGQINTEAFF. CDR3 bases: TGTGCCAGCAGGGGGGGACAGATTAACACTGAAGCTTTCTTT.

CDR3 nucleotides: TGTGCCAGCAGCGTCCGGATAGCGGGAGTAACAACAGATACGCAGTATTTT. It codes for CASSVRIAGVTTDTQYF. The chain is built from TRBV28 and TRBJ2-3, with 9 nucleotides matching TRBD2. Losses at the gene ends were 6 bases for V and 3 bases for J; bases not matched to a gene: 13. Germline lookup yields CDR1 MDHEN and CDR2 SYDVKM. This CDR3 has 17 amino acids.

The V call is TRBV10-3, the J call TRBJ2-1; 7 nucleotides align to TRBD1. This CDR3 contains 17 residues. Germline values: CDR1 ENHRY, CDR2 SYGVKD. Trimming cost V 6 bases and J 0 bases; bases outside gene matches: 11. The DNA for the CDR3 is TGTGCCATCAGCATTACAGGGGAGCAGACCTCCTACAATGAGCAGTTCTTC. Encoded protein: CAISITGEQTSYNEQFF.

This clone was found once. This sample includes further DNA sequences coding for the same CDR3. The J gene is TRBJ2-3, the V gene TRBV27; D gene uncertain. The CDR3 totals 13 residues. Germline V lookup: CDR1 MNHEY, CDR2 SMNVEV (reference sequence). Trimming took off 3 bases at V and 3 bases at J, with 7 bases between the two ends. This CDR3 reads CASSFLRTDTQYF. The CDR3 DNA reads as TGTGCCAGCAGTTTCTTGCGGACAGATACGCAGTATTTT.

The V and J genes are TRBV7-6 and TRBJ2-7; maybe TRBD2 (8 bases). CDR1 and CDR2 (germline): SGHVS, FNYEAQ. The CDR3 contains 19 residues. V was pared by 3 bases and J by 5 bases, with 29 bases between. The CDR3 DNA reads as TGTGCCAGCAGCTTGGAGGGACAGACCTTTGGCGGGAGGTCCAACGAGCAGTACTTC. Amino acids: CASSLEGQTFGGRSNEQYF.

This rearrangement joins TRBV6-5 to TRBJ2-7; tentatively, D is TRBD1 or TRBD2 (5 bases each). The CDR3 has 13 amino acids. The germline V gene has CDR1 MNHEY and CDR2 SVGAGI. Trimming cost V 5 bases and J 7 bases, with 15 bases left between them. The CDR3, as DNA: TGTGCCAGCAGTCCGTACAGGTCGGGGGAGCAGTACTTC. Translation: CASSPYRSGEQYF.

This chain uses TRBV27 with TRBJ1-5; TRBD1 aligns across 8 bases. From germline, CDR1 is MNHEY and CDR2 SMNVEV (reference sequence). The ends lost 1 base at V and 5 bases at J; junction bases unmatched: 10. The CDR3 covers 17 residues. CDR3 bases: TGTGCCAGCAGTTTATTTCCCCCGACAGGGGAGGATCAGCCCCAGCATTTT. This sequence encodes CASSLFPPTGEDQPQHF.

The chain combines TRBV7-9 with TRBJ1-1; perhaps TRBD1 as D (5 bases). In germline, CDR1 is SEHNR, CDR2 FQNEAQ (reference sequence). The CDR3 sequence is 14 residues long. With 5 bases removed from V and 1 base from J, the gap between germline ends came to 11 bases. The CDR3 spells CASSPPGENTEAFF. CDR3 DNA: TGTGCCAGCAGCCCCCCGGGGGAGAACACTGAAGCTTTCTTT.

This clone was picked up a small number of times. CDR3 bases: TGTGCCAGCAGTGGGGGACATTCCACCGGGGAGCTGTTTTTT. Its protein product is CASSGGHSTGELFF. The rearrangement uses TRBV2 and TRBJ2-2; D possibly corresponds to TRBD1 (6 bases). The CDR3 contains 14 residues. In germline, CDR1 is SNHLY, CDR2 FYNNEI. Trimming took off 4 bases at V and 4 bases at J, with 10 bases between the two ends.

The V call is TRBV28, the J call TRBJ1-2, with a possible D match to TRBD1 (5 bases). This CDR3 contains 14 residues. Germline CDR1 reads MDHEN; CDR2 reads SYDVKM. Trimming took 5 bases from V and 11 from J, leaving 21 bases between them. The DNA of the CDR3 is TGTGCCAGCAGTCTCGTGTCTCTCCAGGGTCCTTACACCTTC. As protein: CASSLVSLQGPYTF.

The chain joins TRBV30 to TRBJ2-5, with D uncertain. This CDR3 contains 14 residues. Germline V gene sequence: CDR1 GTSNPN, CDR2 SVGIG (reference sequence). Trimming pared 2 bases from V and 5 bases from J, leaving 15 bases between. CDR3 in amino acids: CAWSRSSPWETQYF. CDR3 in DNA: TGTGCCTGGAGTCGGTCTAGTCCATGGGAGACCCAGTACTTC.

The chain joins TRBV2 to TRBJ2-7, with D hard to call. V shed 0 bases and J shed 2 bases, with 5 bases lying between them. The CDR3 totals 13 residues. In germline, CDR1 is SNHLY, CDR2 FYNNEI. The CDR3 sequence is CASSEALPYEQYF. DNA of the CDR3: TGTGCCAGCAGTGAAGCACTTCCCTACGAGCAGTACTTC.